This T cell receptor (beta chain) was observed in a study of post-analysis software for immune sequencing data. Across the whole study: Patients with relapsing-remitting, secondary progressive and progressive-relapsing multiple sclerosis courses were all represented. Regarding the study as a whole: F-measure co-clustering was strong for batch-matched samples. A few TRBV segments, TRBV5-6, TRBV5-1 and TRBV20-1 among them, were found more frequent in patients than controls.

Unique molecular identifiers had been added to the TCR beta cDNA libraries. A population of roughly 0.9 to 11 million T cells gave rise to a few hundred thousand cDNA molecules. TCRdb re-called the PCR reads with MiXCR, one entry per CDR3 protein. The table records almost 700,000 distinct CDR3 sequences, 55% to 60% of them present only once. J gave up 5 bases and V 5 bases, and 11 bases lay outside the gene matches. The germline gives CDR1 GTSNPN, CDR2 SVGIG (reference sequence). This CDR3 is built from 14 residues. Turning to this clonotype: Its antigen is undetermined.

The sequenced sample consisted of blood. This clonotype was obtained from a girl aged 2 to 9 with multiple sclerosis. This chain uses TRBV30 with TRBJ1-1; 7 bases match TRBD1. The CDR3 DNA reads TGTGCCTGGGAGGGGGCAGGGGCTGGAACTGAAGCTTTCTTT. Its translation is CAWEGAGAGTEAFF.